This TCR beta chain was obtained from a study of high-grade serous ovarian cancer treatment subgroups. Points from the study as a whole: Different patients shared almost no repertoire; same-patient tumors shared about 0.11 to 0.85.

Tumor samples were obtained before definitive surgery or chemotherapy. Profiled with immunoSEQ multiplex PCR; TCRdb holds only in-frame clones, not every one. This sample has about 4,200 clones, with nearly 80% found just once. This clone was seen a single time. The antigen remains unidentified. The length of the CDR3 is 18 residues. Germline V lookup: CDR1 SGHNT, CDR2 YENEEA. J was trimmed by 2 bases and V by 2 bases; bases with no gene match: 12. This rearrangement joins TRBV11-3 to TRBJ1-2; 9 bases are shared with TRBD1. Sequencing input: tumor tissue. The receptor's source is a human donor with high-grade serous ovarian cancer. The CDR3 here is CASSLPRTGDGSNYGYTF. DNA of the CDR3: TGTGCCAGCAGCTTACCTCGGACAGGGGATGGGTCGAACTATGGCTACACCTTC.